This T cell receptor beta chain emerged from a study of cytomegalovirus exposure and HLA in healthy donors. Some clones are missing from TCRdb's copy, which holds only in-frame ones; the method was immunoSEQ multiplex PCR. The table lists 200,000 to 300,000 clones, 70% to 90% of them singletons. Findings and caveats of the study: The study labeled 164 TCR beta chains cytomegalovirus-associated. Later, an analysis found that TCR clusters from the first cohort tended to co-occur in the roughly 110 validation repertoires.

Germline CDR1 is SEHNR and CDR2 is FQNEAQ (reference sequence). V trimming: 0 bases; J trimming: 6 bases; junction bases outside the gene matches: 5. The CDR3 is made up of 15 amino acids. The roughly 120-subject validation cohort, separate from the approximately 670-subject first cohort, included the donors. To note about this clone: Its antigen is unidentified.

The chain is built from TRBV7-9 and TRBJ1-3, with 7 positions matching TRBD1. Specimen: PBMCs. The TCR sequence derives from a woman under 40 in good health and CMV-seropositive. DNA of the CDR3: TGTGCCAGCAGCTTAGCCATAGGGGGCCTAAACACCATATATTTT. This sequence encodes CASSLAIGGLNTIYF. Drawing the rest from reference TRBV7-9 and TRBJ1-3, the complete variable domain is DTGVSQNPRHKITKRGQNVTFRCDPISEHNRLYWYRQTLGQGPEFLTYFQNEAQLEKSRLLSDRFSAERPKGSFSTLEIQRTEQGDSAMYLCASSLAIGGLNTIYFGEGSWLTVV.